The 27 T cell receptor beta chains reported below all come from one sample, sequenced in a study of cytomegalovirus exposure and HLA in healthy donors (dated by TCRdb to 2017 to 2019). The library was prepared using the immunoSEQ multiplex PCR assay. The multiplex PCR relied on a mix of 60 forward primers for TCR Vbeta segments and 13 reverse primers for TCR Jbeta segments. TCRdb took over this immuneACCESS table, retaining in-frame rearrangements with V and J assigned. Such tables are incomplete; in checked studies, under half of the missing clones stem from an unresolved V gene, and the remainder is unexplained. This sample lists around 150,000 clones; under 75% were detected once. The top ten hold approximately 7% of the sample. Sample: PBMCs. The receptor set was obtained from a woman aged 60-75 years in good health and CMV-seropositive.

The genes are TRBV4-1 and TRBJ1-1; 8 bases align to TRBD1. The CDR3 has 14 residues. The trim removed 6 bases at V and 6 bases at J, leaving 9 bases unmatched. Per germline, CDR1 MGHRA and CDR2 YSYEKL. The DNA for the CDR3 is TGCGCCAGCAGGCTTGGACAGGGATTTGCTGAAGCTTTCTTT. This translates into CASRLGQGFAEAFF.

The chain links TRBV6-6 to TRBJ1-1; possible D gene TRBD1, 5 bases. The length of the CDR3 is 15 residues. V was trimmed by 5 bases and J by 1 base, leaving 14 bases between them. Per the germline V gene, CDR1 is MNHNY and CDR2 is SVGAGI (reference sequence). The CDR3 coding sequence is TGTGCCAGCAGTACAAGCCTCGGACAGAACACTGAAGCTTTCTTT. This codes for CASSTSLGQNTEAFF.

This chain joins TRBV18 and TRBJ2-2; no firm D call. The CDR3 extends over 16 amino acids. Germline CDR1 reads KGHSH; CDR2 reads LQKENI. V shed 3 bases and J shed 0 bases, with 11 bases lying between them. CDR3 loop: CASSPLDLANTGELFF. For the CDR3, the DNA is TGTGCCAGCTCACCCCTGGATCTAGCGAACACCGGGGAGCTGTTTTTT.

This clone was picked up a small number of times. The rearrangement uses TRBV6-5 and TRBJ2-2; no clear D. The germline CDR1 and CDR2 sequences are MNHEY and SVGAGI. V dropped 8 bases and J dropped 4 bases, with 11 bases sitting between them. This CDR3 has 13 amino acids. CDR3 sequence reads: CASSTSRTGELFF. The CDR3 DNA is TGTGCCAGCTCTACCTCTCGCACCGGGGAGCTGTTTTTT.

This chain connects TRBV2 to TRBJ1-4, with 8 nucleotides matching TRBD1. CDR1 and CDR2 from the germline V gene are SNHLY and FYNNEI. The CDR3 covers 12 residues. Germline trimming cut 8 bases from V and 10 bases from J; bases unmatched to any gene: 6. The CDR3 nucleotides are TGTGCCAGCGCCGGGACAGGAGGAAAACTGTTTTTT. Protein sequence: CASAGTGGKLFF.

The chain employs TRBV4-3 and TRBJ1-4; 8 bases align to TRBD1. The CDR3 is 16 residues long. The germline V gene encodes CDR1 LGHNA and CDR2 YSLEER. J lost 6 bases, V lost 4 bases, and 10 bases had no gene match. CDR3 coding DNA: TGCGCCAGCAGCCGTTTCGGACAGGGAGGGGATGAAAAACTGTTTTTT. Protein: CASSRFGQGGDEKLFF.

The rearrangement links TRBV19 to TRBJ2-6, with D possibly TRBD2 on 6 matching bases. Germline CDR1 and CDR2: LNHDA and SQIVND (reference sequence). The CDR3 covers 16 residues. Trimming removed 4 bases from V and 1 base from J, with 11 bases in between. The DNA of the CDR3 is TGTGCCAGTAGTAGGGACTTCATTTCTGGGGCCAACGTCCTGACTTTC. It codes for CASSRDFISGANVLTF.

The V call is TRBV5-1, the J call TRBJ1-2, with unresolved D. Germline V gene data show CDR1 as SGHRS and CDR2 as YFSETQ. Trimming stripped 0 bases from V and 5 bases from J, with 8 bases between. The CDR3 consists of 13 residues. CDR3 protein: CASSLDGVYGYTF. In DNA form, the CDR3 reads TGCGCCAGCAGCTTGGACGGGGTTTATGGCTACACCTTC.

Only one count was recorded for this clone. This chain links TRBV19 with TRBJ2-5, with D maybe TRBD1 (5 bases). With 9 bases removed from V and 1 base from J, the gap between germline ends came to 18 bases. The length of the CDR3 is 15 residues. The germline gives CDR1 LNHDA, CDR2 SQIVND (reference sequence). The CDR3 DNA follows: TGTGCCAGCCGACCTGATCTAGGGGCCCAAGAGACCCAGTACTTC. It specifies CASRPDLGAQETQYF.

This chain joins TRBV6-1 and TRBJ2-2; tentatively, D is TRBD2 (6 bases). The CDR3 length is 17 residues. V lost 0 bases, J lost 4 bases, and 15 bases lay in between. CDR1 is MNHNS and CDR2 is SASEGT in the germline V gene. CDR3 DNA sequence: TGTGCCAGCAGTGAAGCGGCTGGGACTCCTATCACCGGGGAGCTGTTTTTT. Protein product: CASSEAAGTPITGELFF.

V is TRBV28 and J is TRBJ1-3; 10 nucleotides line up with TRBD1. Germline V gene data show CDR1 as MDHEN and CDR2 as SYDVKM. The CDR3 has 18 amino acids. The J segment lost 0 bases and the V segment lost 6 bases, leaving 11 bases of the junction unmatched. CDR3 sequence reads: CASRPGTGATLSGNTIYF. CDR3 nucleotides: TGTGCCAGCAGGCCCGGGACAGGGGCCACTCTCTCTGGAAACACCATATATTTT.

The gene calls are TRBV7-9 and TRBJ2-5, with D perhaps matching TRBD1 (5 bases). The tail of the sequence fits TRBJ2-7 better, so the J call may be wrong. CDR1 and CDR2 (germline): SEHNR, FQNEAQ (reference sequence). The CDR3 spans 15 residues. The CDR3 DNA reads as TGTGCCAGCAGCTCTCTAGGACACCTCTCCTACGAGCAGTACTTC. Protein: CASSSLGHLSYEQYF.

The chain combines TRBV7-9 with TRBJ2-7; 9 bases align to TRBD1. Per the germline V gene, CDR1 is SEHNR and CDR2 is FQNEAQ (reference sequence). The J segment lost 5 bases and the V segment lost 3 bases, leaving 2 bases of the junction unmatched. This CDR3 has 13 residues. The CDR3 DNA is TGTGCCAGCAGCTTTACAGGGGGCGACGAGCAGTACTTC. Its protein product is CASSFTGGDEQYF.

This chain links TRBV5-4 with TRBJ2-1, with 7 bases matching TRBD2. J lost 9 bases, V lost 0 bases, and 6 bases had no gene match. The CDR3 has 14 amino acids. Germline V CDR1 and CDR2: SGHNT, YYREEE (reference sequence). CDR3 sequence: CASSLGGREGEQFF. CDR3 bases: TGTGCCAGCAGCTTGGGGGGGAGGGAGGGTGAGCAGTTCTTC.

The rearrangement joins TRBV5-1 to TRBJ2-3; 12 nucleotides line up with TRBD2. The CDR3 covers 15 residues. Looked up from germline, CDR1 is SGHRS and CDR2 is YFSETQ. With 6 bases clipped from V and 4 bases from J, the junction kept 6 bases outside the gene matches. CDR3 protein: CASKRLAGAADTQYF. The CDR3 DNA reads TGCGCCAGCAAACGACTAGCGGGAGCGGCAGATACGCAGTATTTT.

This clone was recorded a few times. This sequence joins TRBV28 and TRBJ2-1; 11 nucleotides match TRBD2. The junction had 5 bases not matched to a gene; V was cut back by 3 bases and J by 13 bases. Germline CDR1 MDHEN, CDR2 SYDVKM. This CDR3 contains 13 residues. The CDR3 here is CASSFTSGSRQFF. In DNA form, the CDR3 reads TGTGCCAGCAGTTTTACTAGCGGGAGTCGACAGTTCTTC.

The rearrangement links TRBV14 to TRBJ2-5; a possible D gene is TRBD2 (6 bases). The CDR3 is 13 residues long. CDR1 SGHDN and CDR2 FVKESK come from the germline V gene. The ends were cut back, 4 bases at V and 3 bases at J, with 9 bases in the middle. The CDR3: CASSPGTEETQYF. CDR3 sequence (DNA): TGTGCCAGCAGCCCGGGGACTGAAGAGACCCAGTACTTC.

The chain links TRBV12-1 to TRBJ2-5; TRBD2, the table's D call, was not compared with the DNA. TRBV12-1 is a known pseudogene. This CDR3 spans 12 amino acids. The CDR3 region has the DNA TGTGCCAGGCGAGATAGCCAAGAGACCCAGTACTTC. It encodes CARRDSQETQYF.

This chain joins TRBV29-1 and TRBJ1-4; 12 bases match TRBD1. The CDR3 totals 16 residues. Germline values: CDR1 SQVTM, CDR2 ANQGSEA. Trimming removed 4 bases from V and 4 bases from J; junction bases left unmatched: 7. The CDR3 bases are TGCAGCGTTGCCGGGACAGGGGGCGCGAGTAATGAAAAACTGTTTTTT. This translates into CSVAGTGGASNEKLFF.

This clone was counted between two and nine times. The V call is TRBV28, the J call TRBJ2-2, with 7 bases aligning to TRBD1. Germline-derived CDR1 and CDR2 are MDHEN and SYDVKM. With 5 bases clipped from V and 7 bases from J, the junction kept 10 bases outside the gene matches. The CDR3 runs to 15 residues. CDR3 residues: CASSGIQGPDGELFF. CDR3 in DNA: TGTGCCAGCAGTGGGATACAGGGGCCAGACGGGGAGCTGTTTTTT.

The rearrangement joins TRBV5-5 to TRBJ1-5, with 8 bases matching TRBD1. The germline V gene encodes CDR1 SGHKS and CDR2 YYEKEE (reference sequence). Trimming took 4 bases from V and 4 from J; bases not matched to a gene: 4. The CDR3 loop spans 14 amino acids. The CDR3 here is CASSPDRANQPQHF. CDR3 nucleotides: TGTGCCAGCAGCCCGGACAGGGCGAATCAGCCCCAGCATTTT.

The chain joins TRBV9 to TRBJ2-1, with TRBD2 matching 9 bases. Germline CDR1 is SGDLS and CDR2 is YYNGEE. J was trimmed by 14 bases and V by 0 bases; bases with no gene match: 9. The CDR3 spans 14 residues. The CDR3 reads CASSVVGDSGSKFF. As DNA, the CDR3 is TGTGCCAGCAGCGTAGTGGGGGATAGCGGGAGTAAGTTCTTC.

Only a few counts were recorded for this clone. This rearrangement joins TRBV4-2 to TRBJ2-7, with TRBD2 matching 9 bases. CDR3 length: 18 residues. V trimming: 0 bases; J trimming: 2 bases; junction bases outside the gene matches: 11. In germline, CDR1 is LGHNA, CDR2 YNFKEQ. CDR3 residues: CASSQEVSSGSRTYEQYF. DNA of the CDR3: TGTGCCAGCAGCCAAGAAGTAAGTAGCGGGAGTAGAACCTACGAGCAGTACTTC.

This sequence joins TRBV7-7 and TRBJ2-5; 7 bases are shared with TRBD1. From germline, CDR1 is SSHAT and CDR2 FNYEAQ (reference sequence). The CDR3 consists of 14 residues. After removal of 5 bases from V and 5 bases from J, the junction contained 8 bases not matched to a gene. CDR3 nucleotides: TGTGCCAGCAGCCCACGACAGGGCGGGGAGACCCAGTACTTC. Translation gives CASSPRQGGETQYF. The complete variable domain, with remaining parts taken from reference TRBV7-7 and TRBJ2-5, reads GAGVSQSPRYKVTKRGQDVTLRCDPISSHATLYWYQQALGQGPEFLTYFNYEAQPDKSGLPSDRFSAERPEGSISTLTIQRTEQRDSAMYRCASSPRQGGETQYFGPGTRLLVL.

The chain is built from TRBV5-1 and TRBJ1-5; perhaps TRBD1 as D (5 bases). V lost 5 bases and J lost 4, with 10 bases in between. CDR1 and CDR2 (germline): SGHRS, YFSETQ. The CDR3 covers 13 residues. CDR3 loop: CASREGANQPQHF. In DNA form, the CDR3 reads TGCGCCAGCAGAGAAGGGGCTAATCAGCCCCAGCATTTT.

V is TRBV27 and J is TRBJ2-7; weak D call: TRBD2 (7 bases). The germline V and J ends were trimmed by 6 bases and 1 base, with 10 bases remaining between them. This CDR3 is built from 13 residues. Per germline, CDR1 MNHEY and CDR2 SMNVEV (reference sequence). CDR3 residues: CASSGGRSYEQYF. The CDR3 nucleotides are TGTGCCAGCAGCGGGGGGCGATCCTACGAGCAGTACTTC.

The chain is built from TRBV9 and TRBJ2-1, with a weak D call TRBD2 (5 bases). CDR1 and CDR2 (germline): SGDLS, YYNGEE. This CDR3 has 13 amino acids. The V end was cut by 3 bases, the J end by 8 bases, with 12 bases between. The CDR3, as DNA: TGTGCCAGCAGCGCCGGACTCAGCCATGAGCAGTTCTTC. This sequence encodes CASSAGLSHEQFF.